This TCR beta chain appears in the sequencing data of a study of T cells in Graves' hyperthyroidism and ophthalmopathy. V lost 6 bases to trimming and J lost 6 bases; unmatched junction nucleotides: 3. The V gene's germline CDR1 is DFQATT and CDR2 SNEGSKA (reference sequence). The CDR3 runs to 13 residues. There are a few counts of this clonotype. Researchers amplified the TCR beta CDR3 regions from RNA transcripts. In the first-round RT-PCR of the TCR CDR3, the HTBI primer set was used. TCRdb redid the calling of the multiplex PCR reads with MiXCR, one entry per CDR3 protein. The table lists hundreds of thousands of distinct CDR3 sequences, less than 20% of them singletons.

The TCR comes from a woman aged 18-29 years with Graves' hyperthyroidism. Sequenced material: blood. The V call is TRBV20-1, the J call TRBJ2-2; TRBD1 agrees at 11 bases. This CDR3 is CSAGQGASGELFF. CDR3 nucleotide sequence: TGCAGTGCCGGACAGGGGGCTTCCGGGGAGCTGTTTTTT.